Listed below are T cell receptor beta chains from one sample, sequenced in a study of cytomegalovirus exposure and HLA in healthy donors. Only in-frame clones appear in the TCRdb table, and some are missing; sequencing was by immunoSEQ multiplex PCR. The clone table shows about 50,000 clones, with the ten largest holding 9% to 15%. The sequenced sample was PBMCs. The receptors come from a woman in her fifties or sixties in good health and CMV-seropositive. Each CDR3 is given with its conserved first and last residue.

j_call v_call cdr3_aa
TRBJ1-2 TRBV18 CASSPRDSPRGYTF
TRBJ2-7 TRBV29-1 CSVLEAYEQYF
TRBJ1-2 TRBV9 CASSARGDKGYTF
TRBJ2-5 TRBV18 CASSPRQGVETQYF
TRBJ2-3 TRBV2 CASRGGNFTDTQYF
TRBJ2-7 TRBV5-1 CASSLTSGSSYEQYF
TRBJ1-1 TRBV19 CASSWGRAGTEAFF
TRBJ2-1 TRBV5-1 CASSSGTSPDNEQFF
TRBJ1-2 TRBV2 CASSIAGRGYTF
TRBJ2-5 TRBV4-3 CASSQDTALSGGSGTQYF
TRBJ2-5 TRBV29-1 CSVQPGEETQYF
TRBJ1-4 TRBV5-8 CASSLVEGKATNEKLFF
TRBJ1-1 TRBV28 CASNPNMNTEAFF
TRBJ2-1 TRBV5-4 CASRPTSDSYNEQFF
TRBJ1-4 TRBV6-1 CASTHSQGRKLFF
TRBJ2-7 TRBV18 CASTDLAQQHWEQYF
TRBJ2-1 TRBV28 CASSFRLAVTRGEQFF
TRBJ2-7 TRBV6-6 CASSIGGVINEQYF
TRBJ2-3 TRBV5-3 CARSWGTGGMTDTQYF
TRBJ1-2 TRBV5-1 CASRVTGAFYGYTF
TRBJ2-3 TRBV4-1 CASSLGGTTTDTQYF
TRBJ2-5 TRBV5-1 CASRVVGGGAETQYF
TRBJ2-7 TRBV9 CASSPRGQGEYQQYF
TRBJ1-2 TRBV18 CASSPSLSNYGYTF
TRBJ2-7 TRBV18 CASSPLGTSDEQYF
TRBJ2-7 TRBV28 CASSLAGTGPEQYF
TRBJ2-7 TRBV4-3 CASSPSFPAGEQYF
TRBJ2-3 TRBV5-1 CASSLGNSGSTDTQYF
TRBJ1-2 TRBV25-1 CASREDGDGYTF
TRBJ2-5 TRBV7-2 CASSWRLAGGETQYF
TRBJ2-4 TRBV5-1 CASSLDRAKNIQYF
TRBJ1-6 TRBV6-6 CASSGVQGAGNSPLHF
TRBJ2-5 TRBV5-1 CASSSGTGGTRTQYF
TRBJ1-1 TRBV18 CASSPIVPLTMNTEAFF
TRBJ1-1 TRBV18 CASSPMANTEAFF
TRBJ1-1 TRBV18 CASSPNRATNTEAFF
TRBJ2-2 TRBV5-1 CASSLVVGDTGELFF
TRBJ1-6 TRBV18 CASSPGHGVAPLHF
TRBJ1-1 TRBV15 CATSRAPHGETEAFF
TRBJ1-1 TRBV11-2 CAIQGLVMNTEAFF